There are many counts of the clone carrying this T cell receptor (beta chain). As yet, its antigen is unknown. TCRdb reprocessed the RT-PCR reads with MiXCR, giving one entry per CDR3 protein. The data hold fewer than 750,000 distinct CDR3 sequences, with 11% to 15% observed a single time. This entry belongs to a study of response to subunit inactivated influenza vaccine. Study outcomes and limitations: Authors proposed each seasonal influenza vaccination draws in few new T cells.

This CDR3 region has 14 residues. V gave up 1 base and J gave up 6 bases, with 13 bases separating them. The germline CDR1 and CDR2 sequences are SQVTM and ANQGSEA. J is TRBJ2-1 and V is TRBV29-1, with D perhaps TRBD1 or TRBD2 (5 bases each). This clonotype was sampled from a man aged 45-60 years who received an inactivated influenza vaccine. The source was PBMCs from blood, collected roughly 12 days after vaccination. CDR3 sequence: CSVEGGRRTNEQFF. CDR3 in DNA: TGCAGCGTTGAAGGGGGACGGAGAACCAATGAGCAGTTCTTC.